The clone carrying this T cell receptor (beta chain) was picked up a small number of times. The germline V and J ends were trimmed by 3 bases and 5 bases, with 16 bases remaining between them. The length of the CDR3 is 15 residues. Germline V gene lookup returns CDR1 LNHDA and CDR2 SQIVND (reference sequence). The data stem from a study of blood T cell repertoires in COVID-19. The method was immunoSEQ multiplex PCR; TCRdb's version includes in-frame clones alone and lacks a portion of them. Among a few hundred thousand clones, around 90% were seen once, and the ten largest hold around 4.4%. The receptor's source is a woman aged 18-29 years with acute COVID-19. The specimen sequenced was PBMCs or T cells enriched from blood (not recorded which). The J gene is TRBJ1-2, the V gene TRBV19; the D gene is possibly TRBD1 (6 bases). CDR3 nucleotide sequence: TGTGCCAGTAGTATGATAGACGGACAGTGGTATGGCTACACCTTC. Amino acid sequence: CASSMIDGQWYGYTF.